This TCR beta chain emerged from a study of immune cell composition in non-small cell lung cancer. Trimming stripped 6 bases from V and 4 bases from J, with 24 bases between. CDR1 and CDR2 from the germline V gene are LNHDA and SQIVND (reference sequence). The CDR3 contains 17 residues. Study results and caveats: In adenocarcinoma, maximal tumour-associated clone frequency tracked TIL tumour reactivity. No significant correlation existed between pack-years smoked and tumour clonality.

Details on this clone: Its antigen is not identified.

This table comes from immunoSEQ multiplex PCR, and its TCRdb copy is limited to in-frame clones, with some not included. The repertoire holds 8,000 or so clones, with around 78% as singletons. This sequence joins TRBV19 and TRBJ1-2, with D unclear. The sequenced sample was lung tumor tissue. This clonotype originated in a human donor with non-small cell lung cancer. The CDR3 here is CASRSGGQQYLRYGYTF. The CDR3, as DNA: TGTGCCAGTAGGTCGGGCGGGCAACAATATCTACGCTATGGCTACACCTTC.